One sample yielded the 18 T cell receptor beta chains listed below, sequenced in a study of T cell responses to AZD1222 COVID-19 vaccine. Sequenced by immunoSEQ multiplex PCR; TCRdb stores in-frame clones only, minus some. The sample includes 45,000 to 65,000 clones, 60% to 80% seen only once; the top ten take roughly 5.2%. Material: peripheral blood, obtained 28 days after the second AZD1222 dose. All receptors come from an adult who received the AZD1222 COVID-19 vaccine.

The V gene is TRBV20-1, the J gene TRBJ2-7; no firm D call. Germline assignment: CDR1 DFQATT and CDR2 SNEGSKA (reference sequence). The CDR3 runs 11 residues. V lost 6 bases, J lost 5 bases, and 11 bases lay in between. The CDR3 is CSASSGHEQYF. The CDR3 region has the DNA TGCAGTGCCTCCTCCGGGCACGAGCAGTACTTC.

The V call is TRBV7-2, the J call TRBJ1-6; TRBD1 is a possible D gene (6 bases). The CDR3 is 15 amino acids. CDR1 SGHTA and CDR2 FQGNSA come from the germline V gene. The germline V and J ends were trimmed by 1 base and 9 bases, with 13 bases remaining between them. This CDR3 reads CASSLGTGIGSPLHF. The DNA of the CDR3 is TGTGCCAGCAGCTTAGGAACAGGGATCGGTTCACCCCTCCACTTT.

The chain combines TRBV3-1 (or the pseudogene TRBV3-2) with TRBJ1-4; tentative D call: TRBD1 (6 bases). The V gene lost 0 bases and the J gene lost 8 bases, with 13 bases spanning the gap. CDR1 is LGHDT and CDR2 is YNNKEL in the germline V gene (reference sequence). The CDR3 length is 15 residues. The CDR3 protein is CASSQDPTGGEKLFF. The CDR3 nucleotides are TGTGCCAGCAGCCAAGATCCGACAGGAGGCGAAAAACTGTTTTTT.

This clone was picked up a small number of times. The chain has TRBV20-1 and TRBJ2-1; D is perhaps TRBD2 (6 bases). The CDR3 extends over 15 amino acids. Deletions cut 3 bases from V and 3 bases from J, with 15 bases between. Germline CDR1 and CDR2: DFQATT and SNEGSKA (reference sequence). DNA of the CDR3: TGCAGTGCTAGTCCGACGGCGGGATTCTACAATGAGCAGTTCTTC. Translation: CSASPTAGFYNEQFF.

This chain uses TRBV6-6 with TRBJ2-5, with a tentative D call TRBD2 (5 bases). Germline V gene data show CDR1 as MNHNY and CDR2 as SVGAGI (reference sequence). The CDR3 spans 14 residues. V was shortened by 6 bases and J by 7 bases, with 18 bases between the two germline ends. CDR3 sequence reads: CASRLSSHEVTQYF. CDR3 nucleotide sequence: TGTGCCAGCAGGCTCTCTAGCCACGAGGTGACCCAGTACTTC.

This clone was counted between two and nine times. The gene calls are TRBV21-1 and TRBJ2-7. TRBV21-1 is a documented pseudogene. The CDR3 has 15 residues. CDR3 amino acids: CASSSRDAGSYEQYF. The CDR3 DNA sequence: TGTGCCAGCAGCTCACGGGACGCCGGCTCCTACGAGCAGTACTTC.

This rearrangement joins TRBV29-1 to TRBJ2-3; D is unclear. The germline V and J ends were trimmed by 3 bases and 2 bases, with 9 bases remaining between them. The germline V gene encodes CDR1 SQVTM and CDR2 ANQGSEA. The CDR3 extends over 13 amino acids. CDR3 amino acids: CSVDGSTTDTQYF. Here the CDR3 DNA reads TGCAGCGTTGACGGCAGTACCACAGATACGCAGTATTTT.

This chain joins TRBV2 and TRBJ1-3; TRBD1 aligns across 7 bases. The CDR3 length is 17 residues. Germline V gene data show CDR1 as SNHLY and CDR2 as FYNNEI. Trimming at V came to 7 bases and at J to 5 bases, leaving 17 bases not matched to a gene. The DNA of the CDR3 is TGTGCCAGCACTCCCCTGGGAACAGGGGTGAGACGAAACACCATATATTTT. Translating gives CASTPLGTGVRRNTIYF.

The chain combines TRBV6-5 with TRBJ1-4; the match to TRBD1 covers 7 bases. CDR3 length: 14 residues. With 7 bases clipped from V and 8 bases from J, the junction kept 10 bases outside the gene matches. Germline V gives CDR1 MNHEY, CDR2 SVGAGI. CDR3 residues: CASTTRQGKEKLFF. In DNA, the CDR3 is TGTGCCAGCACTACAAGACAGGGAAAAGAAAAACTGTTTTTT.

This clone has just one count. This sequence joins TRBV27 and TRBJ2-1, with 8 nucleotides matching TRBD2. The length of the CDR3 is 16 residues. Germline V lookup: CDR1 MNHEY, CDR2 SMNVEV (reference sequence). Trimming took 6 bases from V and 4 from J; bases not matched to a gene: 11. CDR3 loop: CASSLTSAYNYNEQFF. CDR3 nucleotides: TGTGCCAGCAGCCTGACTAGCGCATACAATTACAATGAGCAGTTCTTC.

The V gene is TRBV6-1, the J gene TRBJ1-6; weak D call: TRBD1 (5 bases). CDR3 length: 15 amino acids. Germline V gene sequence: CDR1 MNHNS, CDR2 SASEGT. Trimming took off 0 bases at V and 6 bases at J, with 9 bases between the two ends. The CDR3 nucleotides are TGTGCCAGCAGTGAAGCCAGTAGGGGTAATTCACCCCTCCACTTT. Amino acids: CASSEASRGNSPLHF.

This chain uses TRBV7-2 with TRBJ2-1; TRBD2 matches at 9 bases. The CDR3 contains 17 residues. CDR1 and CDR2 (germline): SGHTA, FQGNSA. With V trimmed by 4 bases and J by 4 bases, 11 bases remained unmatched. The CDR3 here is CASSSRAREGRYNEQFF. Here the CDR3 DNA reads TGTGCCAGCAGCTCGAGGGCGCGGGAGGGGAGATACAATGAGCAGTTCTTC.

Concerning this clone: The junction and the germline gene differ at one end; a read error may be behind it. The chain uses TRBV28 and TRBJ1-4; the match to TRBD1 covers 7 bases. The CDR3 sequence is 15 residues long. Germline V CDR1 and CDR2: MDHEN, SYDVKM. As DNA, the CDR3 is TGTGCCAGCAGATTATTGAGGGGGCAAAATGAAAAACTGTTTTTT. Its protein product is CASRLLRGQNEKLFF.

This clone was found a few times. The rearrangement links TRBV24-1 to TRBJ1-1, with a weak D call TRBD1 (5 bases). Germline-derived CDR1 and CDR2 are KGHDR and SFDVKD. This CDR3 comprises 12 residues. The ends were cut back, 3 bases at V and 7 bases at J, with 8 bases in the middle. The CDR3, as DNA: TGTGCCACCAGTGATCCCGACAGTGAAGCTTTCTTT. This gives the protein CATSDPDSEAFF.

This clone turned up a few times. The chain couples TRBV6-6 to TRBJ1-1, with a weak D call TRBD1 (5 bases). With 8 bases removed from V and 2 bases from J, the gap between germline ends came to 12 bases. The germline gives CDR1 MNHNY, CDR2 SVGAGI (reference sequence). The CDR3 length is 13 residues. The CDR3 sequence is CASRLGQNTEAFF. CDR3 DNA sequence: TGTGCCAGCCGCCTTGGACAAAACACTGAAGCTTTCTTT.

The V and J genes are TRBV29-1 and TRBJ2-1; no reliable D call. The CDR3 length is 12 residues. The germline V and J ends were trimmed by 5 bases and 10 bases, with 15 bases remaining between them. Germline values: CDR1 SQVTM, CDR2 ANQGSEA. Here the CDR3 DNA reads TGCAGCGTTCGGTACCCGGTGGGGGAGCAGTTCTTC. Translation gives CSVRYPVGEQFF.

This clone has just one count. The rearrangement uses TRBV10-2 and TRBJ2-3, with D uncertain. V was clipped by 4 bases and J by 7 bases, with 9 bases between them. The CDR3 consists of 12 residues. Germline CDR1 reads WSHSY; CDR2 reads SAAADI. Here the CDR3 DNA reads TGCGCCAGCAGTGTAGTGATTAATACGCAGTATTTT. This encodes CASSVVINTQYF.

This chain uses TRBV10-3 with TRBJ1-1; 7 bases map to TRBD1. The CDR3 length is 15 residues. V dropped 2 bases and J dropped 4; count of bases not matched to a gene: 7. Germline V gives CDR1 ENHRY, CDR2 SYGVKD. The CDR3 protein is CAISEQGGAGTEAFF. CDR3 coding DNA: TGTGCCATCAGTGAGCAGGGGGGCGCGGGCACTGAAGCTTTCTTT.